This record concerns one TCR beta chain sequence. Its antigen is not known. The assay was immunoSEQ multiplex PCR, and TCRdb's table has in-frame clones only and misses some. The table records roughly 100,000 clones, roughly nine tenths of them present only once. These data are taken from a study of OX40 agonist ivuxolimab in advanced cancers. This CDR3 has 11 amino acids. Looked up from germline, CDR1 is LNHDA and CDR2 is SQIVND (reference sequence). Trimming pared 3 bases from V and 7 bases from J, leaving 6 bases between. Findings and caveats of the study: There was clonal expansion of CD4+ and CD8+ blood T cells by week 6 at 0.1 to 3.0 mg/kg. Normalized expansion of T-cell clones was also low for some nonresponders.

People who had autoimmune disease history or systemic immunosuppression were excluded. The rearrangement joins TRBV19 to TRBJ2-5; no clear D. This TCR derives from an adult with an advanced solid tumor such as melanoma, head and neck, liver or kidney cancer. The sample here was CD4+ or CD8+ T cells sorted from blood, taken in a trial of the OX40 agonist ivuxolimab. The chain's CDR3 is CASSMGGTQYF. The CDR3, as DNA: TGTGCCAGTAGTATGGGCGGGACCCAGTACTTC.